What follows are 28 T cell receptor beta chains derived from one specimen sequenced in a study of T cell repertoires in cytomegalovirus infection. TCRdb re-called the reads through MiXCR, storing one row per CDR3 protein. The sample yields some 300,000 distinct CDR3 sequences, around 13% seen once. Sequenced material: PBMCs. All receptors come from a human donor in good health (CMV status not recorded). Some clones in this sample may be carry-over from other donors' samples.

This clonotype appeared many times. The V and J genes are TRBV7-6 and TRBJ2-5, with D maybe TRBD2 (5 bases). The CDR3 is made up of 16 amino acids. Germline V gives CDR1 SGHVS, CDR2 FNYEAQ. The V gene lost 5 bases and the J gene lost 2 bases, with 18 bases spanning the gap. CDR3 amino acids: CASSTLSFRGQETQYF. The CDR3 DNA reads TGTGCCAGCAGCACGCTGTCTTTTCGGGGTCAAGAGACCCAGTACTTC.

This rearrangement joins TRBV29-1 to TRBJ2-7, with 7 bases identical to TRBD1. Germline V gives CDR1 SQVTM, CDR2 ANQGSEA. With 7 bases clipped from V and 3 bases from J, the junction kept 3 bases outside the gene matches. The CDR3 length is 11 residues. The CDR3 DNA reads TGCAGCGCGGGACAGATCTACGAGCAGTACTTC. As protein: CSAGQIYEQYF.

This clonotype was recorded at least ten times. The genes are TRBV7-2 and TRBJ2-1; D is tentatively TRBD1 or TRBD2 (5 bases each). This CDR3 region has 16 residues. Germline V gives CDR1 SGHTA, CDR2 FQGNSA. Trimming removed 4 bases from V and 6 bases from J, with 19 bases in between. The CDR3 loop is CASSSLTRGAFNEQFF. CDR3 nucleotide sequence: TGTGCCAGCAGCTCCCTCACTAGAGGGGCTTTCAATGAGCAGTTCTTC.

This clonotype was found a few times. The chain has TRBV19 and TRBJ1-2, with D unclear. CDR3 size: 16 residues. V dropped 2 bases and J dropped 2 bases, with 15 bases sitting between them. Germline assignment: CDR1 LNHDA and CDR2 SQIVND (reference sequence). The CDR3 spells CASSIRTTPHNYGYTF. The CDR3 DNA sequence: TGTGCCAGTAGTATAAGAACTACTCCCCACAACTATGGCTACACCTTC.

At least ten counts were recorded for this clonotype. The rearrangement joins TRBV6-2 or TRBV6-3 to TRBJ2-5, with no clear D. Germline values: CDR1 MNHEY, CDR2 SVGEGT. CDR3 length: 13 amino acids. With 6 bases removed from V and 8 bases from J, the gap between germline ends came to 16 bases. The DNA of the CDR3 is TGTGCCAGCAGCCCCTCGGGCGGACCCACCCAGTACTTC. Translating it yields CASSPSGGPTQYF.

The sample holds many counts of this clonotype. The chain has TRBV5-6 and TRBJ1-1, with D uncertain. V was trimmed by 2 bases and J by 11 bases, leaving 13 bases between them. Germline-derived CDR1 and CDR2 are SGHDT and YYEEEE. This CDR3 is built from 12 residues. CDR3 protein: CASSFQAQDAFF. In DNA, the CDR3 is TGTGCCAGCAGCTTTCAGGCCCAGGACGCTTTCTTT.

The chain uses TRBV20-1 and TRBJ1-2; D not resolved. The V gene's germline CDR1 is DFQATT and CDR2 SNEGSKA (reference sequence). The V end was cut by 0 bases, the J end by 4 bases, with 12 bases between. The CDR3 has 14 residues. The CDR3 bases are TGCAGTGCTAGAGATGGCGAGAGGCGCTATGGCTACACCTTC. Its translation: CSARDGERRYGYTF.

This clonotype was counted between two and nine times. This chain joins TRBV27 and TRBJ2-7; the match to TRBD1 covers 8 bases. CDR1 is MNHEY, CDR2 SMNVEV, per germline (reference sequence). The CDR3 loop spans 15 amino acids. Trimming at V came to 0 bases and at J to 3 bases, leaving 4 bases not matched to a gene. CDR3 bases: TGTGCCAGCAGTTTATCCGGGACAGGAGACTACGAGCAGTACTTC. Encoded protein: CASSLSGTGDYEQYF.

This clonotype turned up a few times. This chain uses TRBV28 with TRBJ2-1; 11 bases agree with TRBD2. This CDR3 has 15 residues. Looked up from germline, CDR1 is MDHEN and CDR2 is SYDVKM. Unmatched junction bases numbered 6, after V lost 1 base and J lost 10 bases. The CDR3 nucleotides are TGTGCCAGCAGTTTATCCCTAGCGGGAGGTGACGAGCAGTTCTTC. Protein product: CASSLSLAGGDEQFF.

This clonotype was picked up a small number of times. The CDR3 reads CSVFGTELEGYTF. The CDR3 nucleotides read TGCAGCGTTTTTGGGACAGAACTAGAGGGCTACACCTTC. The chain employs TRBV29-1 and TRBJ1-2, with 7 bases identical to TRBD1. The CDR3 loop spans 13 amino acids. Looked up from germline, CDR1 is SQVTM and CDR2 is ANQGSEA. Trimming took 5 bases from V and 8 from J; bases not matched to a gene: 11.

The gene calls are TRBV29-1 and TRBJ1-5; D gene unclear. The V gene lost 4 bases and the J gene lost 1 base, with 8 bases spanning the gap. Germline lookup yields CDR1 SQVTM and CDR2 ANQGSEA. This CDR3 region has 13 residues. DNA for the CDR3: TGCAGCGTTGGGCAGACAAGCAATCAGCCCCAGCATTTT. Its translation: CSVGQTSNQPQHF.

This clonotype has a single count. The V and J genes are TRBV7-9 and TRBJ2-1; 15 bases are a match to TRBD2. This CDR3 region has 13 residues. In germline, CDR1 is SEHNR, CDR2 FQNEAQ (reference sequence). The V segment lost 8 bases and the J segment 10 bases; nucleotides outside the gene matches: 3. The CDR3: CASGGLAGGEQFF. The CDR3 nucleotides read TGTGCCAGCGGGGGACTAGCGGGGGGCGAGCAGTTCTTC.

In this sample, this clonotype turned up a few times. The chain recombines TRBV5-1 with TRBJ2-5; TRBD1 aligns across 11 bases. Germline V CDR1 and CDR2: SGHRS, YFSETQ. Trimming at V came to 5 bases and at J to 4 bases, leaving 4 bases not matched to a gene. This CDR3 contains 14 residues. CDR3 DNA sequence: TGCGCCAGCAGGGCCGGGACAGGGGGAGAGACCCAGTACTTC. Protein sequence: CASRAGTGGETQYF. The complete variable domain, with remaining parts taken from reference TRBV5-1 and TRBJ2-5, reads KAGVTQTPRYLIKTRGQQVTLSCSPISGHRSVSWYQQTPGQGLQFLFEYFSETQRNKGNFPGRFSGRQFSNSRSEMNVSTLELGDSALYLCASRAGTGGETQYFGPGTRLLVL.

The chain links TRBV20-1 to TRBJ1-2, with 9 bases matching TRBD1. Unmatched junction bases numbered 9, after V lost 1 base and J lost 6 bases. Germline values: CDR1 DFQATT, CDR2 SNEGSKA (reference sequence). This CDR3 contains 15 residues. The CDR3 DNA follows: TGCAGTGCTAGAGGGGGACCGGGACAGGGCCATGGCTACACCTTC. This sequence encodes CSARGGPGQGHGYTF.

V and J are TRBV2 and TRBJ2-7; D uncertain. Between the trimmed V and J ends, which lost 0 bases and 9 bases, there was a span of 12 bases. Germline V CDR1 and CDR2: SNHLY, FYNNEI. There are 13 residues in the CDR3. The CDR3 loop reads CASSEAVAPGQYF. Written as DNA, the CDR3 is TGTGCCAGCAGTGAAGCTGTCGCGCCCGGGCAGTACTTC.

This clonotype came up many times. In DNA, the CDR3 is TGTGCCAGCAGCTTGGCGACAGGGTCTAGGAACACTGAAGCTTTCTTT. As protein: CASSLATGSRNTEAFF. The chain recombines TRBV5-6 with TRBJ1-1, with TRBD1 matching over 7 bases. CDR3 length: 16 amino acids. The junction had 6 bases not matched to a gene; V was cut back by 0 bases and J by 1 base. Germline CDR1 is SGHDT and CDR2 is YYEEEE.

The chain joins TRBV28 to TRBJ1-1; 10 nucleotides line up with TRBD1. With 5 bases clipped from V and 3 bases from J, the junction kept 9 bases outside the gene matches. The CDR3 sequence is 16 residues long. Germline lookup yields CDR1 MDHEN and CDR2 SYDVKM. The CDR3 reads CASSPLTGGADTEAFF. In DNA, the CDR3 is TGTGCCAGCAGTCCTCTGACAGGGGGCGCGGACACTGAAGCTTTCTTT.

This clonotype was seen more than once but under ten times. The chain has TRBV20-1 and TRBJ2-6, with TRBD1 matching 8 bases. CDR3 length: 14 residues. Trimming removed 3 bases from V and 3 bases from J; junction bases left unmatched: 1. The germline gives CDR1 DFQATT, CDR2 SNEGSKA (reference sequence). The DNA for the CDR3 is TGCAGTGCTAGCACAGGGGGTGGGGCCAACGTCCTGACTTTC. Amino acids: CSASTGGGANVLTF.

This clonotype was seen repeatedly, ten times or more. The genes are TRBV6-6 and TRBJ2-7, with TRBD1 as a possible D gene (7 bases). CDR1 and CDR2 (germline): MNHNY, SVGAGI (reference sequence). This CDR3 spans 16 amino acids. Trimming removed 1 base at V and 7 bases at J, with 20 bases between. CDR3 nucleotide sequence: TGTGCCAGCAGTTACTTGGAGGGACAGAGACTGGGGGAGCAGTACTTC. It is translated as CASSYLEGQRLGEQYF.

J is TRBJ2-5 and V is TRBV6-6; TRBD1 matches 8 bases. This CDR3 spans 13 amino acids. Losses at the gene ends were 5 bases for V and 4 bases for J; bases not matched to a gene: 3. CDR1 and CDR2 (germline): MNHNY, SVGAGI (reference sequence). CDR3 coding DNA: TGTGCCAGCAGTCAGACAGGGGTAGAGACCCAGTACTTC. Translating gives CASSQTGVETQYF.

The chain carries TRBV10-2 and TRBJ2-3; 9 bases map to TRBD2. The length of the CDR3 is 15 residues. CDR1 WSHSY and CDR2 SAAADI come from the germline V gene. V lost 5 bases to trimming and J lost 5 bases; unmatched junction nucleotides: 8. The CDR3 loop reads CASSQTSGSVDTQYF. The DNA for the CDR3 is TGCGCCAGCAGTCAGACTAGCGGTTCCGTAGATACGCAGTATTTT.

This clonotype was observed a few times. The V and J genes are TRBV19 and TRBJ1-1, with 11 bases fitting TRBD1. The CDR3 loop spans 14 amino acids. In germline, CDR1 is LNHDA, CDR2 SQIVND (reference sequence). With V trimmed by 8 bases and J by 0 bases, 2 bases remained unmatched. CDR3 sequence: CASAGQGVNTEAFF. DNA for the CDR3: TGTGCCAGTGCGGGACAGGGGGTGAACACTGAAGCTTTCTTT. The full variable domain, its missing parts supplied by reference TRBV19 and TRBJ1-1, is DGGITQSPKYLFRKEGQNVTLSCEQNLNHDAMYWYRQDPGQGLRLIYYSQIVNDFQKGDIAEGYSVSREKKESFPLTVTSAQKNPTAFYLCASAGQGVNTEAFFGQGTRLTVV.

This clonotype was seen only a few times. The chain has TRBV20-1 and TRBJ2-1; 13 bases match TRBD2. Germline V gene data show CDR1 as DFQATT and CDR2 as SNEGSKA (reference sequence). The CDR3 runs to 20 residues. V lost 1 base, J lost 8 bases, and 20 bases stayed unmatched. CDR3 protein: CSARALFTEIGLAGDDEQFF. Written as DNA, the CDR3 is TGCAGTGCTAGAGCGCTGTTCACAGAGATCGGACTAGCGGGAGACGATGAGCAGTTCTTC.

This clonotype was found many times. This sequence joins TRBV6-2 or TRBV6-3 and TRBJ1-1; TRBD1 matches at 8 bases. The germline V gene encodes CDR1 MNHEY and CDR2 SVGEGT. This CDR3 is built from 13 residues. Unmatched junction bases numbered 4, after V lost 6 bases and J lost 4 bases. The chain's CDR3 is CASSRTGSTEAFF. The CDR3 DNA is TGTGCCAGCAGCAGGACAGGGTCCACTGAAGCTTTCTTT.

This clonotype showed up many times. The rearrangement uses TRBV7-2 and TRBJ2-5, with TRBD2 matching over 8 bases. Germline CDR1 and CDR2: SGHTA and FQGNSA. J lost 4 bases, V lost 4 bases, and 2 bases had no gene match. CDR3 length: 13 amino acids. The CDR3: CASSWGLGETQYF. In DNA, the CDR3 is TGTGCCAGCAGCTGGGGACTAGGAGAGACCCAGTACTTC.

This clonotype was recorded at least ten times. For the CDR3, the DNA is TGCGCCAGCAGCCCCATGGGCACTGAAGCTTTCTTT. Its translation: CASSPMGTEAFF. V is TRBV4-1 and J is TRBJ1-1; D gene unclear. The CDR3 is made up of 12 amino acids. Germline-derived CDR1 and CDR2 are MGHRA and YSYEKL. Trimming cost V 4 bases and J 4 bases, with 7 bases left between them.

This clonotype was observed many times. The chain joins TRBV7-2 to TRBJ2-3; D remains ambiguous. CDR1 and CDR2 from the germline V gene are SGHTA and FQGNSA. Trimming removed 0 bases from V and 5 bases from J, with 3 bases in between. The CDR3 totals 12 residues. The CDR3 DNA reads TGTGCCAGCAGCTTAGCGGAAGATACGCAGTATTTT. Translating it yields CASSLAEDTQYF.

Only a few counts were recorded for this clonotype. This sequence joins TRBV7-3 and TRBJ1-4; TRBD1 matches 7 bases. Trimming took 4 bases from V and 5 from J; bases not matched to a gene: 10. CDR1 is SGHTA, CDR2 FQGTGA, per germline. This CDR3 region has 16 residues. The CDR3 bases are TGTGCCAGCAGCTATGGACGACAGGGCCAGAATGAAAAACTGTTTTTT. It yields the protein CASSYGRQGQNEKLFF.